This T cell receptor beta chain is drawn from a study of blood T cells in healthy people across ages. Study outcomes and limitations: The study regarded diversity estimates from one million T cells as underestimates. Naive CD4+ cell counts and diversity both ran higher in long-lived than in aged donors.

As concerns this clonotype: What it binds is unknown.

Then a second PCR, running roughly 7 to 11 cycles, was carried out with a sample-barcoded 5' primer and a J-beta primer mix. TCRdb recomputed calls from the 5' RACE reads with MiXCR, one row per CDR3 protein. The sample shows around 1.5 million distinct CDR3 sequences, around 35% of them seen only once. The CDR3 extends over 15 amino acids. The germline CDR1 and CDR2 sequences are SGHTS and YDEGEE. V lost 7 bases and J 0 bases, leaving 16 bases between the germline ends. Sample: blood. The TCR originated in a woman in her twenties or thirties in good health. The V call is TRBV5-8, the J call TRBJ1-2, with D possibly TRBD1 on 5 matching bases. DNA of the CDR3: TGTGCCAGCGGACGGACACATAACTCTAACTATGGCTACACCTTC. It is translated as CASGRTHNSNYGYTF.